The rows below give T cell receptor beta chains drawn from one sample of a study of blood T cell repertoires in COVID-19. TCRdb's table, derived via immunoSEQ multiplex PCR, lists solely in-frame clones and lacks some. In the table there are some 200,000 clones, 83% of which are singletons. Source material: PBMCs or T cells enriched from blood (not recorded which). These receptors were taken from a woman aged 45-65 years who had been exposed to COVID-19. The CDR3 runs from the conserved cysteine through the conserved F or W. D genes are given only for firm matches. The size entry is marked missing in some rows and otherwise reads once, few, many or a size class.

j_gene,abundance,d_gene,v_gene,len,CDR3nt,CDR3aa
TRBJ2-1,NA,TRBD2,TRBV5-1,16,TGCGCCAGCAGCCTGTGGGCTAGCGGGGGTTACAATGAGCAGTTCTTC,CASSLWASGGYNEQFF
TRBJ2-7,NA,TRBD2,TRBV29-1,14,TGCAGCGTCCGCCCGGCCGGGGGGGCGAGCGAGCAGTACTTC,CSVRPAGGASEQYF
TRBJ2-3,NA,TRBD1,TRBV3-1/TRBV3-2,20,TGTGCCAGCAGCCGGATCACAGGGGGCGATTATCTCGATTTCCCAGATACGCAGTATTTT,CASSRITGGDYLDFPDTQYF
TRBJ2-3,few,TRBD2,TRBV9,16,TGTGCCAGCAGTACCGTAGCGGGGGGGGGCACAGATACGCAGTATTTT,CASSTVAGGGTDTQYF
TRBJ2-7,NA,TRBD2,TRBV7-9,15,TGTGCCAGCAGCTTAGTCAGCGGGGGGATAGGCGAGCAGTACTTC,CASSLVSGGIGEQYF
TRBJ1-1,NA,NA,TRBV3-1/TRBV3-2,15,TGTGCCAGCAGCCTTCAGGGATTGGGGAACACTGAAGCTTTCTTT,CASSLQGLGNTEAFF
TRBJ2-3,NA,TRBD2,TRBV28,20,TGTGCCAGCACTCAGTTGACTAGCGGAGACGAGTTTATGAGCACAGATACGCAGTATTTT,CASTQLTSGDEFMSTDTQYF
TRBJ1-1,NA,NA,TRBV28,15,TGTGCCAGCACCTCAGTATTTACAGGGAGCACTGAAGCTTTCTTT,CASTSVFTGSTEAFF
TRBJ1-3,NA,NA,TRBV4-3,16,TGCGCCAGCAGCCTAGCATCAGGGGCGAGCGGAAACACCATATATTTT,CASSLASGASGNTIYF
TRBJ2-7,NA,TRBD1,TRBV13,17,TGTGCCAGCAGCTCCTTCGCCGCCCGGGACAGGGGGAACGAGCAGTACTTC,CASSSFAARDRGNEQYF
TRBJ2-2,many,NA,TRBV7-9,15,TGTGCCAGCAGCTTCTCGGGTCTGAACACCGGGGAGCTGTTTTTT,CASSFSGLNTGELFF
TRBJ2-7,NA,TRBD1,TRBV5-1,13,TGCGCCAGCAGCCCCGGGACAGGGAGCGAGCAGTACTTC,CASSPGTGSEQYF
TRBJ1-4,few,NA,TRBV5-1,14,TGCGCCAGCACCACCGACAGGATGAGCGAAAAACTGTTTTTT,CASTTDRMSEKLFF
TRBJ2-1,NA,TRBD2,TRBV19,18,TGTGCCAGTAGTATCAGGGATTTTGGGACTAGCGGGGGCAATGAGCAGTTCTTC,CASSIRDFGTSGGNEQFF
TRBJ1-5,NA,TRBD1,TRBV19,16,TGTGCCAGTAGTATAGAAGTTGGGACAGGGGGTCAGCCCCAGCATTTT,CASSIEVGTGGQPQHF
TRBJ1-1,NA,NA,TRBV5-3,14,TGTGCCAGAAGCTTGGACAGCCGCGGGTCTGAAGCTTTCTTT,CARSLDSRGSEAFF
TRBJ2-2,NA,NA,TRBV9,16,TGTGCCAGCAGCGCCATCCGGGACACCCTCTACGGGGAGCTGTTTTTT,CASSAIRDTLYGELFF
TRBJ1-1,NA,NA,TRBV7-8,15,TGTGCCAGCAGCGGGGATACAGGTTTTGACACTGAAGCTTTCTTT,CASSGDTGFDTEAFF
TRBJ1-2,NA,TRBD1,TRBV13,16,TGTGCCAGCAGCTTAGACCCCCGGGACAGGGTCGGTGGCTACACCTTC,CASSLDPRDRVGGYTF
TRBJ2-3,NA,NA,TRBV2,16,TGTGCCAGCAGTGGGGGGACGGGACTTAGCACAGATACGCAGTATTTT,CASSGGTGLSTDTQYF
TRBJ2-3,NA,NA,TRBV10-3,15,TGTGCCATCAGTGAGTCAAGGGGTAACACAGATACGCAGTATTTT,CAISESRGNTDTQYF
TRBJ2-3,NA,NA,TRBV6-2/TRBV6-3,16,TGTGCCAGCAGTGCCCTCAGGGGACCTAGCACAGATACGCAGTATTTT,CASSALRGPSTDTQYF
TRBJ1-1,NA,NA,TRBV5-6,16,TGTGCCAGCAGCTCACTCGGACAGACCTCGAACACTGAAGCTTTCTTT,CASSSLGQTSNTEAFF
TRBJ2-7,NA,TRBD1,TRBV19,14,TGTGCCACCGTACAGGGACAGGGGGCTGGTGAGCAGTACTTC,CATVQGQGAGEQYF
TRBJ2-5,NA,TRBD2,TRBV7-2,16,TGTGCCAGCAGCTTACGCGGGACTAGCGGCCAAGAGACCCAGTACTTC,CASSLRGTSGQETQYF
TRBJ2-1,NA,NA,TRBV4-3,13,TGCGCCAGCAGCCAAGATTTCGGGGGGCGGGTGTTCTTC,CASSQDFGGRVFF
TRBJ1-5,NA,NA,TRBV5-8,14,TGTGCCAGCAGCTTCACGGGAAGCAATCAGCCCCAGCATTTT,CASSFTGSNQPQHF
TRBJ2-1,NA,TRBD2,TRBV9,14,TGTGCCAGCAGCCTTGGACTAGCGGGGAATGAGCAGTTCTTC,CASSLGLAGNEQFF
TRBJ2-1,NA,TRBD1,TRBV25-1,13,TGTGCCAGCAGTCGCAGGGGGCGGGATGAGCAGTTCTTC,CASSRRGRDEQFF
TRBJ2-5,NA,NA,TRBV5-1,14,TGCGCCAGCAGCCCGCGGGGAAGCCAAGAGACCCAGTACTTC,CASSPRGSQETQYF
TRBJ1-6,NA,NA,TRBV19,14,TGTGCCAGTAGTATCGGGGGAAATAATTCACCCCTCCACTTT,CASSIGGNNSPLHF
TRBJ1-5,NA,NA,TRBV2,13,TGTGCCAGCAGTGTGGAGGGAGGACAGCCCCAGCATTTT,CASSVEGGQPQHF
TRBJ2-1,NA,TRBD1,TRBV6-5,15,TGTGCCAGCAGACACACAGGGGGCTCAAACAATGAGCAGTTCTTC,CASRHTGGSNNEQFF
TRBJ1-5,NA,NA,TRBV3-1/TRBV3-2,13,TGTGCCAGCAGCCAATCAGGGAACCAGCCCCAGCATTTT,CASSQSGNQPQHF
TRBJ2-5,NA,NA,TRBV5-6,17,TGTGCCAGCAGCAAGGCAAAGCAGGGGTTTTTGGGAGAGACCCAGTACTTC,CASSKAKQGFLGETQYF
TRBJ1-1,NA,TRBD1,TRBV2,13,TGTGCCAGCGGCTTGGGACAGTTCACTGAAGCTTTCTTT,CASGLGQFTEAFF
TRBJ2-3,NA,TRBD2,TRBV6-2/TRBV6-3,15,TGTGCCAGCAGTCCGGTAGCGGGGGGGTCAGATACGCAGTATTTT,CASSPVAGGSDTQYF
TRBJ2-5,NA,TRBD2,TRBV9,15,TGTGCCAGCAGCCCCCGCCCGGGACTACAAGAGACCCAGTACTTC,CASSPRPGLQETQYF
TRBJ2-7,many,NA,TRBV10-3,16,TGTGCCATCAGTGAGTATCGTCTGCTCGGGTCCTACGAGCAGTACTTC,CAISEYRLLGSYEQYF
TRBJ1-2,NA,NA,TRBV2,12,TGTGCCAGCGAGGACACAGTCTATGGCTACACCTTC,CASEDTVYGYTF
TRBJ1-2,NA,TRBD1,TRBV18,15,TGTGCCAGCTCACCCGGACAGGGGGCCCCATATGGCTACACCTTC,CASSPGQGAPYGYTF
TRBJ2-7,NA,TRBD1,TRBV5-6,15,TGTGCCAGCAGCTTGGTCCGGGACAGGGGGAGCGAGCAGTACTTC,CASSLVRDRGSEQYF
TRBJ2-7,NA,NA,TRBV5-6,15,TGTGCCAGCAGCCCGAGGAGCGCCCGACCCTACGAGCAGTACTTC,CASSPRSARPYEQYF
TRBJ2-1,NA,TRBD2,TRBV6-2/TRBV6-3,16,TGTGCCAGCAGTTGGGATCAGCGGGGGGGCTACAATGAGCAGTTCTTC,CASSWDQRGGYNEQFF
TRBJ1-1,NA,NA,TRBV27,13,TGTGCCAGCAGTTTGGCCTCCGGGTCTGAAGCTTTCTTT,CASSLASGSEAFF
TRBJ2-7,NA,NA,TRBV6-2/TRBV6-3,17,TGTGCCAGCAGTGGCCCGACAGGTACCGTCCTCCTAAACGAGCAGTACTTC,CASSGPTGTVLLNEQYF
TRBJ2-2,NA,TRBD1,TRBV11-2,15,TGTGCCAGCAGCTTCCGACAGGGTGGAACCGGGGAGCTGTTTTTT,CASSFRQGGTGELFF